This is a list of T cell receptor beta chains from one sample in a study of cytomegalovirus exposure and HLA in healthy donors. Assay: immunoSEQ multiplex PCR; the TCRdb copy retains only in-frame clones and omits some. The sample has 120,000 to 150,000 clones; roughly 86% are singletons. Sequencing was performed on PBMCs. The origin of the receptors is a young man in good health and CMV-seropositive. CDR3s leave out the opening cysteine and the closing phenylalanine or tryptophan. Where a row states a size, it is once, few, many or the class of an expanded clone; other rows omit it.

>TRBV6-6|NA|TRBJ1-1
ASTLPSGGRTEAF
>TRBV5-4|NA|TRBJ1-1
ASSFPQGGQEAF
>TRBV6-5|NA|TRBJ2-1
ASRTGLSSYNEQF
>TRBV4-1|NA|TRBJ2-1
ASSHFQANEQF
>TRBV19|NA|TRBJ1-5
ASSIGLQGRPQH
>TRBV2|NA|TRBJ2-6
ASSDLQGALGANVLT
>TRBV6-5|NA|TRBJ2-3
ASSSGDRVRKDTQY
>TRBV19|NA|TRBJ1-5
ASSMGRGREDQPQH
>TRBV28|once|TRBJ2-2
ASVGSRQVPGELF
>TRBV9|NA|TRBJ2-3
ASSVGLAGGSTDTQY
>TRBV6-6|NA|TRBJ1-5
ASRMTDWDSNQPQH
>TRBV10-1|few|TRBJ2-5
ASSDPQETQY
>TRBV2|NA|TRBJ2-7
ASSEAAGYEQY
>TRBV30|NA|TRBJ2-7
AWSVPRARYEQY
>TRBV5-4|NA|TRBJ1-1
ASSIGTVNTEAF
>TRBV9|NA|TRBJ2-1
ASSGARGSSYNEQF
>TRBV4-1|once|TRBJ2-2
ASSAGQGDTGELF
>TRBV9|NA|TRBJ2-6
ASSYAAGANVLT
>TRBV5-4|NA|TRBJ1-1
ASSLGGAGNTEAF
>TRBV11-2|once|TRBJ2-7
ASSFRGLAYEQY
>TRBV29-1|NA|TRBJ2-4
SVEVGTAAFAKNIQY
>TRBV5-5|NA|TRBJ2-1
ASSIAGDSYNEQF
>TRBV7-9|NA|TRBJ2-7
SSSFGSSDLYEQY
>TRBV7-3|NA|TRBJ2-4
ASSATRDSFKNIQY
>TRBV27|NA|TRBJ1-1
ASGQMNTEAF
>TRBV7-2|NA|TRBJ2-7
ASSPRTGSTYEQY
>TRBV5-1|few|TRBJ2-3
ASSPEVGAQY
>TRBV18|NA|TRBJ1-5
ASSRDRVDQPQH
>TRBV5-5|NA|TRBJ1-1
ASSLDRGGNTEAF
>TRBV28|once|TRBJ2-3
ASVKGQGGADTQY
>TRBV10-1|NA|TRBJ2-1
ASSVEGSNEQF
>TRBV4-1|NA|TRBJ1-5
ASSQEGDRNNQPQH
>TRBV13|NA|TRBJ2-3
ASSYPEGGNTDTQY
>TRBV19|NA|TRBJ2-2
ASRARGKNTGELF